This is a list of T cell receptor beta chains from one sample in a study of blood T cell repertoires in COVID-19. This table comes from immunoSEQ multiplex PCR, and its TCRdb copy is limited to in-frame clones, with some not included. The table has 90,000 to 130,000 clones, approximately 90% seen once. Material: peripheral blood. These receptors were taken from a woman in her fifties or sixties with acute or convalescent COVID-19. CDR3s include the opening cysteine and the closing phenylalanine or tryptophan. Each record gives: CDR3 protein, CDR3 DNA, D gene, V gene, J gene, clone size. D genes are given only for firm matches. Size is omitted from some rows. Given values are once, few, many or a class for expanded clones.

CDR3aa: CSVGGLTSGLSTDTQYF
CDR3nt: TGCAGCGTTGGGGGCTTGACTAGCGGCCTTAGCACAGATACGCAGTATTTT
d_gene: TRBD2
v_gene: TRBV29-1
j_gene: TRBJ2-3
abundance: few

CDR3aa: CASREGGISYPSEPQHF
CDR3nt: TGTGCCAGCCGGGAGGGAGGTATCTCCTACCCTTCGGAGCCCCAGCATTTT
d_gene: -
v_gene: TRBV2
j_gene: TRBJ1-5
abundance: -

CDR3aa: CASSRQGAGTDTQYF
CDR3nt: TGCGCCAGCAGCCGACAGGGTGCGGGCACAGATACGCAGTATTTT
d_gene: TRBD1
v_gene: TRBV5-1
j_gene: TRBJ2-3
abundance: -

CDR3aa: CASSEGQGKDYGYTF
CDR3nt: TGTGCCAGCAGTGAGGGACAGGGGAAGGACTATGGCTACACCTTC
d_gene: TRBD1
v_gene: TRBV6-2/TRBV6-3
j_gene: TRBJ1-2
abundance: -

CDR3aa: CASSFNRGSEAFF
CDR3nt: TGCGCCAGCAGCTTCAACAGGGGATCTGAAGCTTTCTTT
d_gene: TRBD1
v_gene: TRBV5-1
j_gene: TRBJ1-1
abundance: -

CDR3aa: CASSYGTGEGNTIYF
CDR3nt: TGCGCCAGCAGCTACGGGACAGGGGAGGGAAACACCATATATTTT
d_gene: TRBD1
v_gene: TRBV5-1
j_gene: TRBJ1-3
abundance: -

CDR3aa: CATSERAGRVDEQFF
CDR3nt: TGTGCCACCAGTGAACGAGCGGGGAGAGTTGATGAGCAGTTCTTC
d_gene: TRBD2
v_gene: TRBV24-1
j_gene: TRBJ2-1
abundance: few

CDR3aa: CASSSHPRSGELFF
CDR3nt: TGTGCCAGCAGCTCCCACCCACGGTCGGGGGAGCTGTTTTTT
d_gene: -
v_gene: TRBV7-2
j_gene: TRBJ2-2
abundance: -

CDR3aa: CASRGSATNEKLFF
CDR3nt: TGTGCCTCACGGGGGTCTGCAACTAATGAAAAACTGTTTTTT
d_gene: -
v_gene: TRBV2
j_gene: TRBJ1-4
abundance: -

CDR3aa: CASSRGTSGSETQYF
CDR3nt: TGTGCCAGTAGTAGAGGGACTAGCGGGAGTGAGACCCAGTACTTC
d_gene: TRBD2
v_gene: TRBV19
j_gene: TRBJ2-5
abundance: -

CDR3aa: CASSLLAGGVEEQYF
CDR3nt: TGTGCCAGCAGTTTATTAGCGGGAGGGGTAGAGGAGCAGTACTTC
d_gene: TRBD2
v_gene: TRBV27
j_gene: TRBJ2-7
abundance: -

CDR3aa: CASSLRAYEQYF
CDR3nt: TGTGCCAGCAGTCTCCGCGCCTACGAGCAGTACTTC
d_gene: -
v_gene: TRBV28
j_gene: TRBJ2-7
abundance: -

CDR3aa: CASSLGLAGGGETQYF
CDR3nt: TGTGCCAGCAGCTTAGGACTAGCGGGAGGCGGAGAGACCCAGTACTTC
d_gene: TRBD2
v_gene: TRBV11-3
j_gene: TRBJ2-5
abundance: -

CDR3aa: CASSMISGRTEQYF
CDR3nt: TGTGCCAGTAGTATGATTAGCGGGAGGACCGAGCAGTACTTC
d_gene: TRBD2
v_gene: TRBV19
j_gene: TRBJ2-7
abundance: -

CDR3aa: CASRSAGSQPQHF
CDR3nt: TGTGCCAGTAGATCTGCTGGGAGCCAGCCCCAGCATTTT
d_gene: -
v_gene: TRBV19
j_gene: TRBJ1-5
abundance: -

CDR3aa: CASTLGLAGGSRSDEQFF
CDR3nt: TGTGCCAGCACTTTGGGACTAGCGGGAGGGTCCCGATCGGATGAGCAGTTCTTC
d_gene: TRBD2
v_gene: TRBV7-9
j_gene: TRBJ2-1
abundance: -

CDR3aa: CASSRRGWGGDYGYTF
CDR3nt: TGCGCCAGCAGCCGCCGAGGTTGGGGGGGCGACTATGGCTACACCTTC
d_gene: -
v_gene: TRBV5-1
j_gene: TRBJ1-2
abundance: -

CDR3aa: CASSLSQNYGYTF
CDR3nt: TGCGCCAGCAGCTTGTCACAGAACTATGGCTACACCTTC
d_gene: -
v_gene: TRBV5-1
j_gene: TRBJ1-2
abundance: -

CDR3aa: CASSMDSRGEQYF
CDR3nt: TGTGCCAGTAGTATGGATTCCAGGGGCGAGCAGTACTTC
d_gene: -
v_gene: TRBV19
j_gene: TRBJ2-7
abundance: -

CDR3aa: CASSRHRGHVDGYTF
CDR3nt: TGTGCCAGCAGTCGCCACAGGGGGCATGTCGACGGCTACACCTTC
d_gene: TRBD1
v_gene: TRBV27
j_gene: TRBJ1-2
abundance: once

CDR3aa: CAIRGAEAYEQYF
CDR3nt: TGTGCCATCAGAGGAGCGGAGGCCTACGAGCAGTACTTC
d_gene: -
v_gene: TRBV10-3
j_gene: TRBJ2-7
abundance: -

CDR3aa: CASSLSTSGSQAKNIQYF
CDR3nt: TGCGCCAGCAGCTTATCGACTAGCGGGAGCCAGGCCAAAAACATTCAGTACTTC
d_gene: TRBD2
v_gene: TRBV5-1
j_gene: TRBJ2-4
abundance: once

CDR3aa: CASSPQRGTRSVNEQFF
CDR3nt: TGTGCCAGCTCACCACAGCGCGGGACTAGGTCGGTAAATGAGCAGTTCTTC
d_gene: TRBD2
v_gene: TRBV18
j_gene: TRBJ2-1
abundance: once

CDR3aa: CASSPLLGRGDTQYF
CDR3nt: TGTGCCAGCAGCCCCCTCCTGGGGCGAGGAGATACGCAGTATTTT
d_gene: -
v_gene: TRBV3-1/TRBV3-2
j_gene: TRBJ2-3
abundance: -

CDR3aa: CSAGVETQYF
CDR3nt: TGCAGCGCAGGGGTGGAGACCCAGTACTTC
d_gene: -
v_gene: TRBV29-1
j_gene: TRBJ2-5
abundance: -

CDR3aa: CASSPLYEQYF
CDR3nt: TGTGCCAGCAGTCCTCTCTACGAGCAGTACTTC
d_gene: -
v_gene: TRBV27
j_gene: TRBJ2-7
abundance: -

CDR3aa: CASSRDGRTSGYNEQFF
CDR3nt: TGTGCCAGCAGTAGGGACGGTCGGACTAGCGGCTACAATGAGCAGTTCTTC
d_gene: TRBD2
v_gene: TRBV27
j_gene: TRBJ2-1
abundance: -

CDR3aa: CASSQLASGEETQYF
CDR3nt: TGTGCCAGCAGCCAACTTGCTAGCGGAGAAGAGACCCAGTACTTC
d_gene: TRBD2
v_gene: TRBV3-1/TRBV3-2
j_gene: TRBJ2-5
abundance: -

CDR3aa: CAWTGQGTAGANVLTF
CDR3nt: TGTGCCTGGACGGGACAGGGGACTGCTGGGGCCAACGTCCTGACTTTC
d_gene: TRBD1
v_gene: TRBV30
j_gene: TRBJ2-6
abundance: -

CDR3aa: CASSLGGRNNSPLHF
CDR3nt: TGTGCCAGCAGCTTAGGTGGCAGAAATAATTCACCCCTCCACTTT
d_gene: -
v_gene: TRBV7-6
j_gene: TRBJ1-6
abundance: -

CDR3aa: CASSLLDYNEQFF
CDR3nt: TGCGCCAGCAGCTTACTAGATTACAATGAGCAGTTCTTC
d_gene: -
v_gene: TRBV5-1
j_gene: TRBJ2-1
abundance: -

CDR3aa: CSASQFYEQYF
CDR3nt: TGCAGTGCTAGTCAATTTTACGAGCAGTACTTC
d_gene: -
v_gene: TRBV20-1
j_gene: TRBJ2-7
abundance: once

CDR3aa: CSVEGARYEQYF
CDR3nt: TGCAGCGTTGAGGGCGCAAGGTACGAGCAGTACTTC
d_gene: -
v_gene: TRBV29-1
j_gene: TRBJ2-7
abundance: few

CDR3aa: CASSPPGQIAKNIQYF
CDR3nt: TGTGCCAGCTCACCCCCGGGACAGATAGCCAAAAACATTCAGTACTTC
d_gene: TRBD1
v_gene: TRBV18
j_gene: TRBJ2-4
abundance: once

CDR3aa: CASSQEGGTTNEKLFF
CDR3nt: TGCGCCAGCAGCCAAGAAGGGGGCACCACTAATGAAAAACTGTTTTTT
d_gene: TRBD1
v_gene: TRBV4-1
j_gene: TRBJ1-4
abundance: -

CDR3aa: CAIRKRWDTEAFF
CDR3nt: TGTGCCATCAGGAAGCGGTGGGACACTGAAGCTTTCTTT
d_gene: -
v_gene: TRBV19
j_gene: TRBJ1-1
abundance: once

CDR3aa: CASSIIGTGVHGYTF
CDR3nt: TGTGCCAGTAGTATTATTGGGACAGGGGTCCATGGCTACACCTTC
d_gene: TRBD1
v_gene: TRBV19
j_gene: TRBJ1-2
abundance: -

CDR3aa: CASMPGLYSPLHF
CDR3nt: TGTGCCAGTATGCCCGGGTTATACTCACCCCTCCACTTT
d_gene: -
v_gene: TRBV19
j_gene: TRBJ1-6
abundance: -

CDR3aa: CASSIRRTDIQYF
CDR3nt: TGTGCCAGTAGTATAAGGAGGACTGACATTCAGTACTTC
d_gene: -
v_gene: TRBV19
j_gene: TRBJ2-4
abundance: -

CDR3aa: CASSKQQGLGEQYF
CDR3nt: TGCGCCAGCAGCAAACAACAGGGGCTCGGGGAGCAGTACTTC
d_gene: TRBD1
v_gene: TRBV5-1
j_gene: TRBJ2-7
abundance: -

CDR3aa: CASSPQTGNEQFF
CDR3nt: TGTGCCAGCTCACCCCAGACAGGGAATGAGCAGTTCTTC
d_gene: TRBD1
v_gene: TRBV18
j_gene: TRBJ2-1
abundance: once

CDR3aa: CASSLKASYPEQFF
CDR3nt: TGCGCCAGCAGCTTGAAAGCTAGCTACCCTGAGCAGTTCTTC
d_gene: -
v_gene: TRBV5-1
j_gene: TRBJ2-1
abundance: few

CDR3aa: CASSSLAGGYNEQFF
CDR3nt: TGTGCCAGCAGTTCTCTAGCGGGAGGGTACAATGAGCAGTTCTTC
d_gene: TRBD2
v_gene: TRBV6-2/TRBV6-3
j_gene: TRBJ2-1
abundance: -

CDR3aa: CATRRTGNTYEQYF
CDR3nt: TGCGCCACCCGTCGGACAGGGAACACCTACGAGCAGTACTTC
d_gene: TRBD1
v_gene: TRBV5-1
j_gene: TRBJ2-7
abundance: -

CDR3aa: CASSLPFGAGATDTQYF
CDR3nt: TGTGCCAGCAGCCTCCCGTTCGGCGCCGGAGCGACAGATACGCAGTATTTT
d_gene: -
v_gene: TRBV7-2
j_gene: TRBJ2-3
abundance: -

CDR3aa: CASETRRALGSYEQYF
CDR3nt: TGTGCCAGCGAGACCCGGAGAGCCCTCGGGTCCTACGAGCAGTACTTC
d_gene: -
v_gene: TRBV13
j_gene: TRBJ2-7
abundance: -

CDR3aa: CASSLGQDNEKLFF
CDR3nt: TGTGCCAGCTCACTGGGACAGGATAATGAAAAACTGTTTTTT
d_gene: TRBD1
v_gene: TRBV18
j_gene: TRBJ1-4
abundance: -

CDR3aa: CTSSRDGRTVEFYGYTF
CDR3nt: TGCACCAGCAGCCGGGACGGACGGACAGTTGAGTTCTATGGCTACACCTTC
d_gene: -
v_gene: TRBV1
j_gene: TRBJ1-2
abundance: -

CDR3aa: CASSPQQTTNEKLFF
CDR3nt: TGTGCCAGCAGCCCCCAACAAACAACTAATGAAAAACTGTTTTTT
d_gene: -
v_gene: TRBV7-9
j_gene: TRBJ1-4
abundance: -

CDR3aa: CASNNPEGNGEQYF
CDR3nt: TGTGCCAGCAATAACCCCGAGGGCAACGGCGAGCAGTACTTC
d_gene: -
v_gene: TRBV27
j_gene: TRBJ2-7
abundance: few

CDR3aa: CASSSGLAGGGGELFF
CDR3nt: TGCGCCAGCAGCTCGGGACTAGCGGGAGGAGGCGGGGAGCTGTTTTTT
d_gene: TRBD2
v_gene: TRBV5-1
j_gene: TRBJ2-2
abundance: -

CDR3aa: CASSLEPRANYEQYF
CDR3nt: TGCGCCAGCAGCTTGGAGCCCAGGGCCAACTACGAGCAGTACTTC
d_gene: -
v_gene: TRBV5-1
j_gene: TRBJ2-7
abundance: -

CDR3aa: CASSPELGGAGELFF
CDR3nt: TGCGCCAGCAGCCCGGAGTTGGGGGGTGCCGGGGAGCTGTTTTTT
d_gene: -
v_gene: TRBV5-1
j_gene: TRBJ2-2
abundance: -

CDR3aa: CASTGTSGRGRHNEQFF
CDR3nt: TGTGCCAGCACTGGGACTAGCGGGAGGGGGAGGCACAATGAGCAGTTCTTC
d_gene: TRBD2
v_gene: TRBV2
j_gene: TRBJ2-1
abundance: -

CDR3aa: CASSPGPAGGPYEQYF
CDR3nt: TGTGCCAGCTCACCAGGGCCAGCGGGAGGACCCTACGAGCAGTACTTC
d_gene: TRBD2
v_gene: TRBV18
j_gene: TRBJ2-7
abundance: -